This TCR beta chain emerged from a study of spatial heterogeneity in lung cancer. This clonotype was counted ten times or more. The germline V and J ends were trimmed by 4 bases and 0 bases, with 10 bases remaining between them. Per the germline V gene, CDR1 is SGHRS and CDR2 is YFSETQ. The CDR3 runs 15 residues. Sample time point: blood at routine non-recurrence follow-up after resection. TCRdb processed the 5' RACE reads anew with MiXCR; each CDR3 protein has one entry. The repertoire consists of tens of thousands of distinct CDR3 sequences, with about 11% occurring once and the leading ten covering more than 25%.

The chain uses TRBV5-1 and TRBJ2-2; D might be TRBD1 or TRBD2, each matching 5 bases. The sequence derives from a male donor with early-stage non-small cell lung cancer. Here the sequenced sample was PBMCs, taken at follow-up. CDR3 sequence: CASSQGPSNTGELFF. Here the CDR3 DNA reads TGCGCCAGCAGCCAGGGACCGTCGAACACCGGGGAGCTGTTTTTT.